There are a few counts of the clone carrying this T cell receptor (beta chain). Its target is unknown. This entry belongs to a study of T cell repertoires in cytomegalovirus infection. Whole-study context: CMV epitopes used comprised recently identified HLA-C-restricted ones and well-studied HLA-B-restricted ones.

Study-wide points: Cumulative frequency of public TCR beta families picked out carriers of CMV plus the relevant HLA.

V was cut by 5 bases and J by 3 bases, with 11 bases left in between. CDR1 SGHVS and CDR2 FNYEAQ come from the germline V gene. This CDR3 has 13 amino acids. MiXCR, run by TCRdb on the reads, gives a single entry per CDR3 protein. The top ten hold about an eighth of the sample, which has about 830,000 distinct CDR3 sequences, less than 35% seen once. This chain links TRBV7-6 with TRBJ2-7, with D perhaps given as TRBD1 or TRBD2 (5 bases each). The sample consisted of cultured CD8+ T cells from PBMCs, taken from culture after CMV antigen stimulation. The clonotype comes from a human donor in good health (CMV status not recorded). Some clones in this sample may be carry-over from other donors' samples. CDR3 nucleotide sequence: TGTGCCAGCAGCCCCGGGACCCACTACGAGCAGTACTTC. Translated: CASSPGTHYEQYF.